A single T cell receptor beta chain is shown here with its context. Antigen unknown. The table came from immunoSEQ multiplex PCR; TCRdb's copy has only in-frame clones and leaves some out. The sample contains about 58,000 clones, around 80% of which appear only once. The sample comes from a study of early stage breast cancer tumors. Study details: ER+/PR+/HER2- status applied to about 80% of the 16 invasive breast tumors. The ER+/PR+/HER2- tumors included roughly 8 ductal and a few lobular carcinomas. Around 10-fold was the mean read coverage per sample.

Points from the study as a whole: Tumors had approximately 2.5-fold higher T cell density than normal breast.

The CDR3 has 17 amino acids. With 3 bases removed from V and 4 bases from J, the gap between germline ends came to 20 bases. The V gene's germline CDR1 is SGHNT and CDR2 YYREEE (reference sequence). This receptor was taken from a person aged 30-39 years with breast cancer. The sequenced sample was blood. The chain has TRBV5-4 and TRBJ1-3; D remains unclear. The DNA for the CDR3 is TGTGCCAGCAGCTCGGGCCCAGGTTCTAGAACCGGAAACACCATATATTTT. Amino acid sequence: CASSSGPGSRTGNTIYF.